The present entry profiles one T cell receptor (beta chain) with its context. This specimen comes from a study of blood T cell repertoires in COVID-19. The J segment lost 0 bases and the V segment lost 4 bases, leaving 9 bases of the junction unmatched. CDR1 SGHTA and CDR2 FQGNSA come from the germline V gene. The CDR3 contains 17 residues. Clones were sequenced by immunoSEQ multiplex PCR, and TCRdb holds only the in-frame ones, with some missing. The sample has around 380,000 clones, 81% seen once; the top ten hold 0.85% to 1.3%. The sequencing sample was made of peripheral blood. This chain uses TRBV7-2 with TRBJ2-1, with 7 bases identical to TRBD2. The sequence was collected from a human donor with acute or convalescent COVID-19. The donor label of this sample is uncertain. CDR3 sequence: CASSSTSRSSSYNEQFF. The CDR3 DNA is TGTGCCAGCAGCTCGACTAGCAGATCAAGCTCCTACAATGAGCAGTTCTTC.